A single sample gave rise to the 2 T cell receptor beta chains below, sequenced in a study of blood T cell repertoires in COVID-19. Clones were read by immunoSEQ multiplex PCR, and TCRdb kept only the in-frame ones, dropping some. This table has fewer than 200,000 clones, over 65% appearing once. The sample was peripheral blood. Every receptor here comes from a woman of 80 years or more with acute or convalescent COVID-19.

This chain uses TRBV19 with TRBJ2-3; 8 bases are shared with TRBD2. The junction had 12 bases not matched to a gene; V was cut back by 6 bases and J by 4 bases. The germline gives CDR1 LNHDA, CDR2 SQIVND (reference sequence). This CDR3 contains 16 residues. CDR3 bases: TGTGCCAGTAGCTTGACTAGCGATGGGTCATCAGATACGCAGTATTTT. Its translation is CASSLTSDGSSDTQYF.

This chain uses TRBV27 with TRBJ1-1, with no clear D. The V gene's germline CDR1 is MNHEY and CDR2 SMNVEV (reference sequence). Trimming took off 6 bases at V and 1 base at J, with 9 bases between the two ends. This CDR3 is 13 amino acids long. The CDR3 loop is CASRGSGNTEAFF. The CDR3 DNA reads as TGTGCCAGCAGGGGAAGCGGGAACACTGAAGCTTTCTTT.